The 13 T cell receptor beta chains below come from one sample, sequenced in a study of T cell responses to AZD1222 COVID-19 vaccine. Repertoires were generated with immunoSEQ multiplex PCR, while TCRdb's copy carries only in-frame clones and drops some. The repertoire holds about 170,000 clones, with 80% to 90% as singletons. The input for sequencing was peripheral blood, taken on day 0 of AZD1222 vaccination. The receptors were gathered from an adult in good health.

J is TRBJ2-3 and V is TRBV7-2, with 10 bases matching TRBD2. CDR3 length: 16 residues. Germline CDR1 and CDR2: SGHTA and FQGNSA. Unmatched junction bases numbered 11, after V lost 5 bases and J lost 6 bases. The CDR3 DNA is TGTGCCAGCAGCCCCCAAAGGAGCGGGGGGGCGGATACGCAGTATTTT. Protein sequence: CASSPQRSGGADTQYF.

The rearrangement uses TRBV9 and TRBJ2-1; D may be TRBD2 (6 bases). The CDR3 is made up of 16 amino acids. Germline V gene sequence: CDR1 SGDLS, CDR2 YYNGEE. V was shortened by 3 bases and J by 0 bases, with 13 bases between the two germline ends. CDR3 DNA sequence: TGTGCCAGCAGCGCCGGCGGGGTAAGCTCCTACAATGAGCAGTTCTTC. The encoded protein is CASSAGGVSSYNEQFF. Supplemented by reference TRBV9 and TRBJ2-1, the full variable domain reads DSGVTQTPKHLITATGQRVTLRCSPRSGDLSVYWYQQSLDQGLQFLIQYYNGEERAKGNILERFSAQQFPDLHSELNLSSLELGDSALYFCASSAGGVSSYNEQFFGPGTRLTVL.

The chain combines TRBV24-1 with TRBJ2-5, with D possibly being TRBD1 (6 bases). The length of the CDR3 is 16 residues. The ends were cut back, 2 bases at V and 5 bases at J, with 17 bases in the middle. Germline CDR1 is KGHDR and CDR2 is SFDVKD. The CDR3 sequence is CATSDSGLPRGETQYF. CDR3 bases: TGTGCCACCAGTGATTCGGGCCTCCCGAGGGGGGAGACCCAGTACTTC.

The CDR3 spells CASSLVGVYAEAFF. As DNA, the CDR3 is TGTGCCAGCAGCTTGGTAGGGGTTTACGCTGAAGCTTTCTTT. The chain combines TRBV5-5 with TRBJ1-1; D may be TRBD1 (5 bases). Germline CDR1 is SGHKS and CDR2 is YYEKEE (reference sequence). V was shortened by 0 bases and J by 6 bases, with 12 bases between the two germline ends. CDR3 size: 14 residues.

CDR3 loop: CASSPDRVGQYF. CDR3 nucleotide sequence: TGTGCCAGCAGTCCGGACAGGGTTGGGCAGTATTTT. The rearrangement joins TRBV12-3 or TRBV12-4 to TRBJ2-3; 8 positions match TRBD1. The CDR3 covers 12 residues. The J segment lost 11 bases and the V segment lost 5 bases, leaving 6 bases of the junction unmatched.

The CDR3 loop is CASSLLQGLAGGLGDTQYF. CDR3 DNA sequence: TGTGCCAGCAGCTTGCTGCAGGGACTAGCGGGGGGGCTGGGGGATACGCAGTATTTT. The chain carries TRBV7-2 and TRBJ2-3; 16 positions agree with TRBD2. The CDR3 runs 19 residues. Germline values: CDR1 SGHTA, CDR2 FQGNSA. The J segment lost 6 bases and the V segment lost 3 bases, leaving 12 bases of the junction unmatched.

CDR3 protein: CASSLMGQGISETQYF. The CDR3 coding sequence is TGCGCCAGCAGCTTGATGGGACAGGGAATTTCTGAGACCCAGTACTTC. The chain is built from TRBV5-1 and TRBJ2-5; 9 nucleotides align to TRBD1. V was clipped by 1 base and J by 5 bases; unmatched bases: 9. Germline CDR1 is SGHRS and CDR2 is YFSETQ. The CDR3 spans 16 residues.

The chain is built from TRBV6-5 and TRBJ2-1, with D perhaps matching TRBD1 or TRBD2 (5 bases each). V lost 6 bases, J lost 3 bases, and 9 bases lay in between. This CDR3 contains 13 residues. Germline V CDR1 and CDR2: MNHEY, SVGAGI. The CDR3 DNA reads TGTGCCAGCAGAAGGGACGTCTACAATGAGCAGTTCTTC. It yields the protein CASRRDVYNEQFF.

The CDR3 nucleotides are TGTGCCAGCAGCCAAGCCAGGGACAATCAGCCCCAGCATTTT. Its translation: CASSQARDNQPQHF. The gene calls are TRBV3-1 (or the pseudogene TRBV3-2) and TRBJ1-5, with D possibly TRBD1 on 5 matching bases. The ends were cut back, 1 base at V and 3 bases at J, with 7 bases in the middle. Germline CDR1 LGHDT, CDR2 YNNKEL (reference sequence). The CDR3 extends over 14 amino acids.

The V call is TRBV5-1, the J call TRBJ1-1; no clear D. With 4 bases removed from V and 9 bases from J, the gap between germline ends came to 13 bases. CDR1 is SGHRS and CDR2 is YFSETQ in the germline V gene. The CDR3 sequence is 12 residues long. The CDR3 bases are TGCGCCAGCAGCGGCGGGCCAGAAAAAGCTTTCTTT. This codes for CASSGGPEKAFF. Looking up the rest from reference TRBV5-1 and TRBJ1-1 gives the full variable domain: KAGVTQTPRYLIKTRGQQVTLSCSPISGHRSVSWYQQTPGQGLQFLFEYFSETQRNKGNFPGRFSGRQFSNSRSEMNVSTLELGDSALYLCASSGGPEKAFFGQGTRLTVV.

This clone was observed a handful of times. The chain uses TRBV27 and TRBJ2-3; tentative D call: TRBD1 (6 bases). Trimming took off 6 bases at V and 2 bases at J, with 21 bases between the two ends. CDR3 length: 17 residues. Germline V gene sequence: CDR1 MNHEY, CDR2 SMNVEV (reference sequence). The CDR3 protein is CASSRYGGSAPTDTQYF. The CDR3 DNA reads TGTGCCAGCAGCCGATATGGGGGCTCGGCCCCCACAGATACGCAGTATTTT.

The chain links TRBV7-9 to TRBJ2-5, with 8 bases fitting TRBD1. The CDR3 consists of 16 residues. Germline CDR1 SEHNR, CDR2 FQNEAQ (reference sequence). The V gene end was trimmed by 3 bases and the J gene end by 2 bases; junction bases not matched to a gene: 8. CDR3 DNA sequence: TGTGCCAGCAGCTTGCTAGCCGGGACAGGTCAAGAGACCCAGTACTTC. This gives the protein CASSLLAGTGQETQYF.

The chain joins TRBV14 to TRBJ2-5; D is unresolved. The length of the CDR3 is 14 residues. CDR1 and CDR2 from the germline V gene are SGHDN and FVKESK. The ends were cut back, 1 base at V and 1 base at J, with 7 bases in the middle. The CDR3 here is CASSQVYTQETQYF. As DNA, the CDR3 is TGTGCCAGCAGCCAAGTTTACACCCAAGAGACCCAGTACTTC.